The 17 T cell receptor beta chains presented below share a single source sample, sequenced in a study of blood T cells in healthy people across ages. For the second PCR, which ran for roughly 6 to 11 cycles, a sample-barcoded 5' primer and a J-beta primer mix were used. MiXCR, applied by TCRdb to the 5' RACE reads, yields one record per CDR3 protein. The data contain about 750,000 distinct CDR3 sequences, 40% to 65% of them seen just once; the ten biggest clones take up around 41%. Input material: blood. The receptor set was obtained from a man aged 80 or over in good health.

V is TRBV29-1 and J is TRBJ2-5, with TRBD1 identical over 7 bases. V was clipped by 4 bases and J by 3 bases; unmatched bases: 2. Germline V gene lookup returns CDR1 SQVTM and CDR2 ANQGSEA. The CDR3 is made up of 12 amino acids. As DNA, the CDR3 is TGCAGCGTTGGGGGGACAGAAGAGACCCAGTACTTC. Translation gives CSVGGTEETQYF.

J is TRBJ2-1 and V is TRBV23-1; D unresolved. TRBV23-1 is treated as an ORF (open reading frame) with a function not yet certain. The CDR3 covers 15 residues. Between the trimmed V and J ends, which lost 6 bases and 0 bases, there was a span of 12 bases. The CDR3 region is CASSQSASSYNEQFF. CDR3 coding DNA: TGCGCCAGCAGCCAGAGCGCGAGCTCCTACAATGAGCAGTTCTTC.

This clonotype was observed a few times. The rearrangement uses TRBV12-3 or TRBV12-4 and TRBJ1-2; tentatively, D is TRBD1 (6 bases). There are 13 residues in the CDR3. Deletions cut 7 bases from V and 4 bases from J, with 13 bases between. DNA for the CDR3: TGTGCCAGCAACCAACAGGGAACCTATGGCTACACCTTC. Protein product: CASNQQGTYGYTF.

This clonotype turned up a few times. The chain has TRBV20-1 and TRBJ2-3; D is ambiguous. The V and J ends lost 3 bases and 2 bases respectively, with 12 bases between them. CDR1 is DFQATT, CDR2 SNEGSKA, per germline (reference sequence). The CDR3 sequence is 14 residues long. The CDR3 loop is CSASYQSLTDTQYF. CDR3 bases: TGCAGTGCTAGCTATCAGAGCCTCACAGATACGCAGTATTTT.

The J gene is TRBJ1-6, the V gene TRBV7-9; TRBD1 matches at 8 bases. After removal of 5 bases from V and 9 bases from J, the junction contained 6 bases not matched to a gene. The CDR3 is 14 amino acids. The germline gives CDR1 SEHNR, CDR2 FQNEAQ (reference sequence). The CDR3 loop is CASSPQGASSPLHF. CDR3 nucleotide sequence: TGTGCCAGCAGCCCCCAGGGGGCTTCTTCACCCCTCCACTTT.

V is TRBV10-3 and J is TRBJ2-7, with D possibly being TRBD2 (6 bases). The germline V and J ends were trimmed by 4 bases and 0 bases, with 19 bases remaining between them. The germline V gene encodes CDR1 ENHRY and CDR2 SYGVKD. This CDR3 contains 17 residues. The CDR3 is CAISGSGVGVVSYEQYF. DNA for the CDR3: TGTGCCATCAGTGGGTCGGGGGTTGGGGTCGTCTCCTACGAGCAGTACTTC.

This clonotype has more than one count but fewer than ten. The CDR3 reads CASSLGRGPGYGYTF. CDR3 DNA: TGTGCCAGCAGCTTAGGCAGGGGGCCAGGCTATGGCTACACCTTC. This sequence joins TRBV7-9 and TRBJ1-2, with 8 positions matching TRBD1. V shed 1 base and J 4 bases; nucleotides not matched to a gene: 5. CDR1 SEHNR and CDR2 FQNEAQ come from the germline V gene (reference sequence). This CDR3 has 15 residues.

This sequence joins TRBV7-9 and TRBJ1-1; no clear D. Germline CDR1 and CDR2: SEHNR and FQNEAQ (reference sequence). The CDR3 has 10 residues. V shed 6 bases and J shed 3 bases, with 2 bases lying between them. The CDR3 DNA is TGTGCCAGCAGTTACACTGAAGCTTTCTTT. It specifies CASSYTEAFF.

A few counts support this clonotype. The gene calls are TRBV6-6 and TRBJ2-5; 8 bases are a match to TRBD2. CDR1 and CDR2 from the germline V gene are MNHNY and SVGAGI (reference sequence). Germline trimming cut 6 bases from V and 4 bases from J; bases unmatched to any gene: 7. The CDR3 runs to 14 residues. The CDR3 reads CASRLPGGGETQYF. Here the CDR3 DNA reads TGTGCCAGCAGACTACCGGGGGGGGGAGAGACCCAGTACTTC.

V is TRBV6-6 and J is TRBJ1-4, with TRBD1 matching 7 bases. The V gene end was trimmed by 5 bases and the J gene end by 5 bases; junction bases not matched to a gene: 11. The length of the CDR3 is 16 residues. Germline CDR1 is MNHNY and CDR2 is SVGAGI (reference sequence). CDR3 in DNA: TGTGCCAGCAGTCACGACACGGGACAGCTGAATGAAAAACTGTTTTTT. Protein sequence: CASSHDTGQLNEKLFF.

V gene TRBV7-6 combines with J gene TRBJ2-5; D unclear. The J call may be incorrect, as the DNA end agrees better with TRBJ2-7. The CDR3 has 15 amino acids. The germline V gene encodes CDR1 SGHVS and CDR2 FNYEAQ. The CDR3 here is CASSLAAALSYEQYF. CDR3 bases: TGTGCCAGCAGCTTAGCGGCAGCCCTCTCCTACGAGCAGTACTTC.

The chain employs TRBV10-3 and TRBJ1-2; 7 bases agree with TRBD1. The junction had 9 bases not matched to a gene; V was cut back by 5 bases and J by 6 bases. This CDR3 spans 14 amino acids. The V gene's germline CDR1 is ENHRY and CDR2 SYGVKD. The CDR3 coding sequence is TGTGCCATCAGTAAATATCCTACAGGGGATGGCTACACCTTC. As protein: CAISKYPTGDGYTF.

The chain links TRBV5-1 to TRBJ1-1, with 7 bases that match TRBD1. CDR1 is SGHRS, CDR2 YFSETQ, per germline. The CDR3 consists of 15 residues. Trimming removed 4 bases from V and 1 base from J; junction bases left unmatched: 7. The chain's CDR3 is CASSPGQAKNTEAFF. DNA for the CDR3: TGCGCCAGCAGCCCCGGACAGGCGAAGAACACTGAAGCTTTCTTT.

This chain links TRBV28 with TRBJ1-3; unclear D gene. CDR3 size: 15 residues. Germline CDR1 is MDHEN and CDR2 is SYDVKM. V was pared by 3 bases and J by 0 bases, with 9 bases between. Here the CDR3 reads CASSFADISGNTIYF. CDR3 DNA sequence: TGTGCCAGCAGTTTTGCGGATATCTCTGGAAACACCATATATTTT.

This clonotype has more than one count but fewer than ten. This chain uses TRBV6-5 with TRBJ1-2; D call uncertain. The germline V gene has CDR1 MNHEY and CDR2 SVGAGI. V was pared by 6 bases and J by 4 bases, with 12 bases between. The length of the CDR3 is 13 residues. DNA of the CDR3: TGTGCCAGCAGCAATAAAAGGTCCTATGGCTACACCTTC. Translation gives CASSNKRSYGYTF.

In its sample, this clonotype was seen a few times. The V gene is TRBV6-5, the J gene TRBJ2-7, with 10 bases identical to TRBD2. Germline-derived CDR1 and CDR2 are MNHEY and SVGAGI. After removal of 0 bases from V and 5 bases from J, the junction contained 4 bases not matched to a gene. The CDR3 totals 15 residues. In DNA, the CDR3 is TGTGCCAGCAGTTACTCCGGGACTAGCGTGGACGAGCAGTACTTC. This translates into CASSYSGTSVDEQYF.

This chain links TRBV5-1 with TRBJ1-4, with D perhaps TRBD1 (5 bases). The CDR3 sequence is 15 residues long. With 4 bases removed from V and 2 bases from J, the gap between germline ends came to 12 bases. Germline V gene lookup returns CDR1 SGHRS and CDR2 YFSETQ. DNA for the CDR3: TGCGCCAGCAGCGAGGAACGGGGGACTAATGAAAAACTGTTTTTT. This sequence encodes CASSEERGTNEKLFF.